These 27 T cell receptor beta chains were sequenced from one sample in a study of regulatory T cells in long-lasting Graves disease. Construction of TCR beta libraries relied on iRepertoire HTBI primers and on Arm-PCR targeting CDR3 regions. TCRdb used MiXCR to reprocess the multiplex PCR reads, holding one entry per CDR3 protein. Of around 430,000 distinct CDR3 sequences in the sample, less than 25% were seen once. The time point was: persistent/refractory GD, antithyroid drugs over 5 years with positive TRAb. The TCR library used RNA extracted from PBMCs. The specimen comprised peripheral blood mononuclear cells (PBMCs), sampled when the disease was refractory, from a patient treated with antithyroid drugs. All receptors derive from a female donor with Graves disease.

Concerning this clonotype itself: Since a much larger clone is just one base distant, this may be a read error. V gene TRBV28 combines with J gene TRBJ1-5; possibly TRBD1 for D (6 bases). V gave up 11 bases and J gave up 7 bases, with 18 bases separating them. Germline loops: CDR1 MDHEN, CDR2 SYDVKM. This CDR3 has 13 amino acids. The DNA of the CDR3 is TGTGCCGGTGAGGGGACCGGGGGCCAGCCCCAGCATTTT. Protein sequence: CAGEGTGGQPQHF. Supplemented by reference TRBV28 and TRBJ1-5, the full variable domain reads DVKVTQSSRYLVKRTGEKVFLECVQDMDHENMFWYRQDPGLGLRLIYFSYDVKMKEKGDIPEGYSVSREKKERFSLILESASTNQTSMYLCAGEGTGGQPQHFGDGTRLSIL.

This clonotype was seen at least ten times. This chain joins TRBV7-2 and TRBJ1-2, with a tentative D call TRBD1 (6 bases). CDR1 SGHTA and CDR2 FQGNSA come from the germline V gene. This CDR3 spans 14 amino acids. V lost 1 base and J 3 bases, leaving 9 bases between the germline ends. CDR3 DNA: TGTGCCAGCAGCTTAGGTCCAGGGGACTATGGCTACACCTTC. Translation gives CASSLGPGDYGYTF.

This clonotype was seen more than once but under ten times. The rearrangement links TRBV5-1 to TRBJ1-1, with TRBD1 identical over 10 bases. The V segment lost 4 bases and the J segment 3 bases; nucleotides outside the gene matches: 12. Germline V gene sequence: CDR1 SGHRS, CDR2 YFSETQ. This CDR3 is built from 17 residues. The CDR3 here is CASSRTFTGTGDTEAFF. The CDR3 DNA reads TGCGCCAGCAGCCGAACTTTTACCGGGACAGGGGACACTGAAGCTTTCTTT.

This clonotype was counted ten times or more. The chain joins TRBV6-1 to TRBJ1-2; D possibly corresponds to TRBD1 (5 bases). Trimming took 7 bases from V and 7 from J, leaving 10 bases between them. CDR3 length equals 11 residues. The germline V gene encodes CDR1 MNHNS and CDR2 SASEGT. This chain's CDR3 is CASKGELGYTF. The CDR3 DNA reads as TGTGCCAGCAAAGGGGAGCTTGGCTACACCTTC.

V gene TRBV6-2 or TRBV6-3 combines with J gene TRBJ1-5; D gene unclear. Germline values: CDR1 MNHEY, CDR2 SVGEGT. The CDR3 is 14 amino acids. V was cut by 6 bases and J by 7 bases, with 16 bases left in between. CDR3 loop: CASSTDPTRQPQHF. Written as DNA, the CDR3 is TGTGCCAGCAGCACCGACCCTACTAGACAGCCCCAGCATTTT.

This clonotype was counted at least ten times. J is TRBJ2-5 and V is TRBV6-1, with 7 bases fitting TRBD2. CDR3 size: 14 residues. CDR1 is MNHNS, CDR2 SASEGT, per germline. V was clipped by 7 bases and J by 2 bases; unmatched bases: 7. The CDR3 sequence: CASNSASGQETQYF. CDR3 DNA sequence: TGTGCCAGCAATTCGGCTAGCGGACAAGAGACCCAGTACTTC.

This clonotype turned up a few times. CDR3 loop: CAWSVRVGENSPLHF. DNA for the CDR3: TGTGCCTGGAGTGTACGTGTAGGGGAGAATTCACCCCTCCACTTT. The rearrangement uses TRBV30 and TRBJ1-6; TRBD1 might be the D (5 bases). This CDR3 comprises 15 residues. Germline-derived CDR1 and CDR2 are GTSNPN and SVGIG (reference sequence). Deletions cut 0 bases from V and 7 bases from J, with 13 bases between.

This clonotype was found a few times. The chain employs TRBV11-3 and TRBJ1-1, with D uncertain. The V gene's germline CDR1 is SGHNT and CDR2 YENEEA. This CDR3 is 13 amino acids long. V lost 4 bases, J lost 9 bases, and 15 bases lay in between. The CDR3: CASSSPGNMKAFF. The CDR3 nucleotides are TGTGCCAGCAGCTCACCGGGGAATATGAAAGCTTTCTTT. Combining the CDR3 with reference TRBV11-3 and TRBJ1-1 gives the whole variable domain EAGVVQSPRYKIIEKKQPVAFWCNPISGHNTLYWYLQNLGQGPELLIRYENEEAVDDSQLPKDRFSAERLKGVDSTLKIQPAELGDSAVYLCASSSPGNMKAFFGQGTRLTVV.

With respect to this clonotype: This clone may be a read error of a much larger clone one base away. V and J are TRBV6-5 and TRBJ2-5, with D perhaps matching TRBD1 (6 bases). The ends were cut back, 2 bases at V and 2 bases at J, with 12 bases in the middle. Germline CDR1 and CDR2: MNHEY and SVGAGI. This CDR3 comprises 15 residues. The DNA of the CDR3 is TGTGCCAGCAGTTACCATCCACAGGGTCAAGAGACCCAGTACTTC. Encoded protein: CASSYHPQGQETQYF.

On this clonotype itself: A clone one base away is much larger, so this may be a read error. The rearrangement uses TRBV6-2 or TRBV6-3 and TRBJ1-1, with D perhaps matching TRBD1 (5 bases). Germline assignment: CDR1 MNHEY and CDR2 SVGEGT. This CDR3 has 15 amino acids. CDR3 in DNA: TGTGCCAGCAGTGAACCCGCGGGGACGAACACTGAAGCTCTCTTT. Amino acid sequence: CASSEPAGTNTEALF.

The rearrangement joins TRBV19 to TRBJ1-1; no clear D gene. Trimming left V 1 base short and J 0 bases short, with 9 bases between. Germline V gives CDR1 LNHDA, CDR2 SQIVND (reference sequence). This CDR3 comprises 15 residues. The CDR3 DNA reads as TGTGCCAGTAGTATAGCATTTGGGATGAACACTGAAGCTTTCTTT. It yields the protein CASSIAFGMNTEAFF. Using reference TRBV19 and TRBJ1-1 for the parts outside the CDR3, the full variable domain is DGGITQSPKYLFRKEGQNVTLSCEQNLNHDAMYWYRQDPGQGLRLIYYSQIVNDFQKGDIAEGYSVSREKKESFPLTVTSAQKNPTAFYLCASSIAFGMNTEAFFGQGTRLTVV.

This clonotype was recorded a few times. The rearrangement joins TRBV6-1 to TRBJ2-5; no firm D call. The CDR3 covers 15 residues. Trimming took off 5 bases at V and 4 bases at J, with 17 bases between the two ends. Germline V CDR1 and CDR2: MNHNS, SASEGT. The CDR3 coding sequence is TGTGCCAGCAGTCGAAACCCTGGGCCGGGAGAGACCCAGTACTTC. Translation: CASSRNPGPGETQYF.

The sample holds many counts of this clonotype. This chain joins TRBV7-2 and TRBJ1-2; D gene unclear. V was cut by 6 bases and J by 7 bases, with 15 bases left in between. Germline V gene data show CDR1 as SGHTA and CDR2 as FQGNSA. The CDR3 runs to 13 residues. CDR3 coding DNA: TGTGCCAGCAGTTCGCAGTCTGCCGGTGGCTACACCTTC. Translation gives CASSSQSAGGYTF. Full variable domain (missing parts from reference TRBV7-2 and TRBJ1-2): GAGVSQSPSNKVTEKGKDVELRCDPISGHTALYWYRQSLGQGLEFLIYFQGNSAPDKSGLPSDRFSAERTGGSVSTLTIQRTQQEDSAVYLCASSSQSAGGYTFGSGTRLTVV.

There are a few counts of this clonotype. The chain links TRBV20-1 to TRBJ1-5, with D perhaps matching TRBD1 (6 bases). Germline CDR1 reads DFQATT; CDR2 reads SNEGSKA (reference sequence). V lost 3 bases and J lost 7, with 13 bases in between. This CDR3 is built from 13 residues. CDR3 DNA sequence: TGCAGTGCTAGCTCTCAACAGGGCCAGCCCCAGCATTTT. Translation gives CSASSQQGQPQHF.

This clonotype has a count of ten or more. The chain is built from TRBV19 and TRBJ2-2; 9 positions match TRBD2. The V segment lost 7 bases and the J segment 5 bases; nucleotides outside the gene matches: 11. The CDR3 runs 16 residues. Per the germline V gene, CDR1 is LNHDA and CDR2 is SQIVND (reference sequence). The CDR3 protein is CASTPRASGNTGELFF. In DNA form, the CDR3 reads TGTGCCAGTACCCCGAGGGCTAGCGGGAATACCGGGGAGCTGTTTTTT.

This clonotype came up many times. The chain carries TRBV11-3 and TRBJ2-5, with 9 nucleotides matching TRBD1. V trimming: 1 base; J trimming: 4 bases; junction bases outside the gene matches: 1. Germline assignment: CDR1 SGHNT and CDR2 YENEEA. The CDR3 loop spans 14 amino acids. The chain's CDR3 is CASSLGTGAETQYF. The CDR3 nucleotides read TGTGCCAGCAGCTTAGGGACAGGGGCAGAGACCCAGTACTTC.

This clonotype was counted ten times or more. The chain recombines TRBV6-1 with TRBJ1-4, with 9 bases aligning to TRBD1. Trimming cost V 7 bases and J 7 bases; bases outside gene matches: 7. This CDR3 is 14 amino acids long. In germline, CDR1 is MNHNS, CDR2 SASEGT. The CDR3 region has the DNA TGTGCCAGCATATTCACAGGGGGCGGTGAAAAACTGTTTTTT. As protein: CASIFTGGGEKLFF.

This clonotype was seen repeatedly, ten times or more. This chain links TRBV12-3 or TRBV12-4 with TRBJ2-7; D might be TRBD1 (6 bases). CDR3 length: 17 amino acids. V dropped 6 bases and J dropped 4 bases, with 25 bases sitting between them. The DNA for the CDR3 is TGTGCCAGCAGCATCGTTTTTCTTCGGTACAGGGCTTACGAGCAGTACTTC. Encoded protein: CASSIVFLRYRAYEQYF.

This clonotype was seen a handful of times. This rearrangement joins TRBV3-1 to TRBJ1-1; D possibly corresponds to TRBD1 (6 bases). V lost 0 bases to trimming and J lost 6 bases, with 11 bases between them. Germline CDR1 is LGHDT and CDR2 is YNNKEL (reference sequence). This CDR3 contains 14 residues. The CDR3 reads CASSQDRQVAEAFF. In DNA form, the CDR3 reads TGTGCCAGCAGCCAAGATCGACAGGTGGCTGAAGCTTTCTTT.

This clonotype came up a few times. The CDR3 loop reads CASRVGGRYEQYF. The CDR3 bases are TGTGCCAGCAGGGTCGGGGGTAGGTACGAGCAGTACTTC. The chain combines TRBV27 with TRBJ2-7, with a tentative D call TRBD2 (6 bases). Trimming shortened V by 6 bases and J by 4 bases, and 13 bases separated the two germline ends. This CDR3 comprises 13 residues. In germline, CDR1 is MNHEY, CDR2 SMNVEV (reference sequence).

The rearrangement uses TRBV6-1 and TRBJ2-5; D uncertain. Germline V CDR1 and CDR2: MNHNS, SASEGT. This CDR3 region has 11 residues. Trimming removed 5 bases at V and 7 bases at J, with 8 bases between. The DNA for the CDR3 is TGTGCCAGCAGTAACTCGGGGACCCAGTACTTC. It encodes CASSNSGTQYF.

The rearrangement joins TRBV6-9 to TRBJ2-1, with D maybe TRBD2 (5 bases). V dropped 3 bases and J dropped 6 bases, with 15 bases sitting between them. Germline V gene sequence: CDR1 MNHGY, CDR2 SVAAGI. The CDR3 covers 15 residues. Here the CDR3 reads CASSYVAGGGNEQFF. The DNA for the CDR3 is TGTGCCAGCAGTTACGTTGCGGGTGGAGGCAATGAGCAGTTCTTC.

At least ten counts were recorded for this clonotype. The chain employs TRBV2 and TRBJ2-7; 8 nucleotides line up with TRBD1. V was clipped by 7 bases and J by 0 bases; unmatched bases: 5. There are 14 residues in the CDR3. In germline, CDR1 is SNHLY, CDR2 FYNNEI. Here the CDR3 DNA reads TGTGCCAGCACCCAGGGACAGGTCTCCTACGAGCAGTACTTC. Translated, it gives CASTQGQVSYEQYF.

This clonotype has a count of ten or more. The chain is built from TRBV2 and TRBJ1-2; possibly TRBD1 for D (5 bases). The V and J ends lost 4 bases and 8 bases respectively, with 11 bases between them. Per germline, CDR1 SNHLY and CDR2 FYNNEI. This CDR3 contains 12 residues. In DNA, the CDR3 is TGTGCCAGCAGTGTTGCAGGGAGAGGCTACACCTTC. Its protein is CASSVAGRGYTF. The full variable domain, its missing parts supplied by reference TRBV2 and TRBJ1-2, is EPEVTQTPSHQVTQMGQEVILRCVPISNHLYFYWYRQILGQKVEFLVSFYNNEISEKSEIFDDQFSVERPDGSNFTLKIRSTKLEDSAMYFCASSVAGRGYTFGSGTRLTVV.

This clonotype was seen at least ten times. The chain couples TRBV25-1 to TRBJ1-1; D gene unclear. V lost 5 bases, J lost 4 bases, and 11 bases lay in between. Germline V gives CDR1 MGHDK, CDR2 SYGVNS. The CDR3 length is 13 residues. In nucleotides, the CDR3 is TGTGCCAGCAGTCATGTAGACCGCACTGAAGCTTTCTTT. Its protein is CASSHVDRTEAFF.

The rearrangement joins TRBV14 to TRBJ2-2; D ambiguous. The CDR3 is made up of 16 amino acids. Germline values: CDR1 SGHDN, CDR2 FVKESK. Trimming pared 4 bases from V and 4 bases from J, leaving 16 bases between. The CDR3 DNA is TGTGCCAGCAGCCCCGCCTGGGGTTCTGTCACCGGGGAGCTGTTTTTT. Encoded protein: CASSPAWGSVTGELFF.

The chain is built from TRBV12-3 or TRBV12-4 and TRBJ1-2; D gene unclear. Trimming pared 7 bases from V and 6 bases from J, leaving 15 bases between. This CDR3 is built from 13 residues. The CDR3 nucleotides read TGTGCCAGCACCGGGCCGACAAGTCATGGCTACACCTTC. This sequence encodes CASTGPTSHGYTF.